The T cell receptor (beta chain) under discussion was sequenced for a study of patients and donors after allogeneic stem cell transplantation. TCRdb redid the calling of the RT-PCR reads with MiXCR, one entry per CDR3 protein. The sample includes roughly 180,000 distinct CDR3 sequences, roughly two fifths seen only once; the top ten take 33%. A single count supports this clonotype. Germline CDR1 reads SGDLS; CDR2 reads YYNGEE. The CDR3 has 17 amino acids. Unmatched junction bases numbered 6, after V lost 4 bases and J lost 1 base. The chain has TRBV9 and TRBJ2-1, with TRBD2 matching over 12 bases. The sequencing sample was made of blood, either unsorted or a sorted T cell fraction (not recorded which). This clonotype originated in a human donor who was either an allogeneic HSCT recipient or a stem cell or donor lymphocyte infusion donor (not recorded which). It is not recorded whose cells these are; they may come from a transplant donor. CDR3 in amino acids: CASSPTSGSGSYNEQFF. Written as DNA, the CDR3 is TGTGCCAGCAGCCCGACTAGCGGGAGTGGGTCCTACAATGAGCAGTTCTTC.